The T cell receptor (beta chain) under discussion was sequenced for a study of blood T cell repertoires in COVID-19 (dated by TCRdb to the early 2020s). Regarding the complete study: Collaborator samples came from the United States, Italy and Spain and covered acute and convalescent phases of COVID-19. The samples were drawn from two sources: the first 160 participants of the ongoing ImmuneRACE study, and some 1,300 subjects contributed by 6 global collaborators. Deeply sampled blood TCRbeta repertoires from subjects exposed to, actively infected with, or recovered from COVID-19 were included in the dataset. The material from the prospective study consisted of cDNA or gDNA derived from T cells, B-cell-depleted T cells, or PBMCs. Where HLA class I and class II types were available, the types were taken from metadata supplied by the sample provider, not from assay-based typing. The repertoires were released in a freely available public database meant as a resource for research on the immune response to SARS-CoV-2. A de-identified subject ID, COVID-19 status, age in years and sex were almost always included in the sample metadata. Points the paper makes about the study in general: The quantity of clinical and demographic metadata differed by source and by participant and was supplied without curation.

Each collaborating institution followed its own protocols to collect whole blood in K2EDTA tubes. Collaborator samples were shipped for TCRbeta analysis as frozen whole blood, isolated PBMCs, or DNA extracted from either sample type. From the cysteine up to the phenylalanine, the CDR3 has a length of 15 residues. Left in the record is the CDR3 DNA by itself, 45 bases read in frame from the first base. Clipping removes 4 bases from V and 4 bases from J, with 2 as the unmatched junction base count. The germline V gene provides CDR1 SGHDN and CDR2 FVKESK. TCRbeta CDR3 regions were amplified from genomic DNA by means of the immunoSEQ Assay, a bias-controlled multiplex PCR. The authors' pipeline ran thus. Nucleated cell counts per sample were estimated from amplification of reference gene primers within the assay. To quantify the absolute abundance of each unique TCRbeta CDR3 rearrangement, sequence reads were collapsed and filtered. For each sample, productive Simpson clonality was calculated by taking the square root of Simpson's diversity index across productive rearrangements. TCRdb provides this immuneACCESS table in a form limited to in-frame rearrangements. Some clones are lacking; in checked studies, under half of them reflect an unresolved V gene, and why the rest are absent is not known. The V and J calls and clone size were taken over from that table, and D and trimming were inferred from the DNA. This sample has 190,000 or so clones in its table, and 89% of those were observed once. Of the sample, approximately 6.7% falls within the top ten clones.

Worth noting for this clone: Which antigen it targets is not known. The input lacks base qualities; no much larger clone sits a single base away.

In this chain, TRBV14 is recombined with TRBJ2-1; TRBD1 fits 12 bases in the junction. The specimen was peripheral blood. The sequence came from a man aged 35-49 years with acute or convalescent COVID-19. The CDR3 corresponds to CASSLGQGAYNEQFF. The nucleotide sequence reads as follows: TGTGCCAGCAGCCTGGGACAGGGGGCTTACAATGAGCAGTTCTTC.